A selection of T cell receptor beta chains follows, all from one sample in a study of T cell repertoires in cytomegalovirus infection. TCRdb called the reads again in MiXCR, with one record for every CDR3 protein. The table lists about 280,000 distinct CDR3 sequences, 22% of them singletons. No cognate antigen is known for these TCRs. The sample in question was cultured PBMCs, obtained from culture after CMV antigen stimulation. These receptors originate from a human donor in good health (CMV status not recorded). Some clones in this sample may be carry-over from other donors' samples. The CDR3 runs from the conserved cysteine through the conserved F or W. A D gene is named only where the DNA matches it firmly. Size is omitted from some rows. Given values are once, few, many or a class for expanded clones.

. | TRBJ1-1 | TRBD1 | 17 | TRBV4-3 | CASSLAGGHQSNTEAFF | TGCGCCAGCAGCCTTGCAGGGGGCCACCAGTCGAACACTGAAGCTTTCTTT
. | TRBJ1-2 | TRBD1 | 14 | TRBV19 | CASSDRVLRGSYTF | TGTGCCAGTAGTGACAGGGTACTCAGGGGCAGCTACACCTTC
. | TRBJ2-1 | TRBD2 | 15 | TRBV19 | CASTQAGGFYNEQFF | TGTGCCAGTACCCAAGCGGGAGGATTCTACAATGAGCAGTTCTTC
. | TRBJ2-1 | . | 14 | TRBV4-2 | CASRSSERNNEQFF | TGTGCCAGCAGATCTAGCGAGAGGAACAATGAGCAGTTCTTC
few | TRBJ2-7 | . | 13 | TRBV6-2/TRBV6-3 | CASIGADSYEQYF | TGTGCCAGCATCGGAGCGGACTCCTACGAGCAGTACTTC
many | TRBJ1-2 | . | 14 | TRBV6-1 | CASRAEQARSGYTF | TGTGCCAGCAGGGCCGAACAGGCCCGGAGCGGCTACACCTTC
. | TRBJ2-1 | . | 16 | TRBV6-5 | CASSYPTRSSYNEQFF | TGTGCCAGCAGTTACCCTACTCGGAGCTCCTACAATGAGCAGTTCTTC
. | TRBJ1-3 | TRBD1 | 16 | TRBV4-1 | CASSQGDSSSGNTIYF | TGCGCCAGCAGCCAAGGGGACAGTAGCTCTGGAAACACCATATATTTT
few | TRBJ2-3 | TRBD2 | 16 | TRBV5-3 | CASSPDPGLAADTQYF | TGTGCCAGCAGCCCTGACCCGGGACTAGCAGCAGATACGCAGTATTTT
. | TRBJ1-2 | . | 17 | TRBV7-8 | CASSPRTGWSRGYGYTF | TGTGCCAGCAGCCCGAGGACCGGCTGGAGTAGGGGCTATGGCTACACCTTC
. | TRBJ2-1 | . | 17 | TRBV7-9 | CASSLTPGGRKINEQFF | TGTGCCAGCAGCTTAACCCCTGGGGGGAGGAAAATTAATGAGCAGTTCTTC
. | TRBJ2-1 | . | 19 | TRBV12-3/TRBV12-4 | CASSLGRMGGMRSYNEQFF | TGTGCCAGCAGTTTAGGGCGGATGGGAGGAATGCGGTCCTACAATGAGCAGTTCTTC
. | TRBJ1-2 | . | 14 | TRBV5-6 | CASSPKAGAHGYTF | TGTGCCAGCAGCCCCAAGGCAGGTGCACACGGCTACACCTTC
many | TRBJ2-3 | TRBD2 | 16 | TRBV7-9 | CASSSRTSGRVNTQYF | TGTGCCAGCAGCTCCCGGACTAGCGGGAGGGTCAATACGCAGTATTTT
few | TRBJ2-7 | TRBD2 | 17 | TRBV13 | CASSPVWLASGSYEQYF | TGTGCCAGCAGCCCCGTTTGGCTGGCTAGCGGGAGTTACGAGCAGTACTTC
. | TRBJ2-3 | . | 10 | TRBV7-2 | CAWGHNAQYF | TGTGCCTGGGGTCACAATGCGCAGTATTTT
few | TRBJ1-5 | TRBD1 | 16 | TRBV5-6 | CASKDWTGESNQPQHF | TGTGCCAGCAAAGACTGGACAGGGGAGAGCAATCAGCCCCAGCATTTT
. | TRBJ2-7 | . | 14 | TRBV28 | CASSPAVGRSEQYF | TGTGCCAGCAGTCCGGCAGTGGGCCGCTCCGAGCAGTACTTC
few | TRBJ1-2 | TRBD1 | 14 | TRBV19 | CASSMDRLDYGYTF | TGTGCCAGTAGTATGGACAGGTTAGACTATGGCTACACCTTC
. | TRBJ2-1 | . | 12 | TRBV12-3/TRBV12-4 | CASSLWAGEQFF | TGTGCCAGCAGTTTATGGGCGGGGGAGCAGTTCTTC
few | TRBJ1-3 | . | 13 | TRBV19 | CASLKQGRDTIYF | TGTGCCAGTTTAAAACAGGGACGGGACACCATATATTTT
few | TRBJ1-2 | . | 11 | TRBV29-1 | CSVEGRGGYTF | TGCAGCGTTGAAGGTCGGGGAGGCTACACCTTC
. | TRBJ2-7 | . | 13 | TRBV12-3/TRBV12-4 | CASSLQLSGEQYF | TGTGCCAGCAGTTTACAACTGTCGGGAGAGCAGTACTTC
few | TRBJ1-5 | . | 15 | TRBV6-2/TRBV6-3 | CASSYTGYSNQPQHF | TGTGCCAGCAGTTATACGGGTTATAGCAATCAGCCCCAGCATTTT
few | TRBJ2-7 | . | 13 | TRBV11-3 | CASSLGIQYEQYF | TGTGCCAGCAGCTTAGGGATTCAGTACGAGCAGTACTTC
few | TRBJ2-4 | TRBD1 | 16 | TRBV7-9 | CASSLPDRIAKNIQYF | TGTGCCAGCAGCTTACCGGACAGGATAGCCAAAAACATTCAGTACTTC
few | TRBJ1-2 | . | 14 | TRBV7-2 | CASSLGGYTLGYTF | TGTGCCAGCAGCTTAGGAGGGTACACTCTTGGCTACACCTTC
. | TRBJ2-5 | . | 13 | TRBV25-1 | CASSGLRVGDQYF | TGTGCCAGCAGTGGACTCCGCGTCGGGGACCAGTACTTC
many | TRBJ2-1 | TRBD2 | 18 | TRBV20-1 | CSAREPLRREGPYNEQFF | TGCAGTGCTAGAGAGCCCCTCCGGCGGGAGGGCCCCTACAATGAGCAGTTCTTC
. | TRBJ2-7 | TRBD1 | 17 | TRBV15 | CATSREVSGTGAHEQYF | TGTGCCACCAGTCGAGAGGTTTCGGGGACAGGGGCCCACGAGCAGTACTTC
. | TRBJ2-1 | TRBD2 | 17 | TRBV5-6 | CASSLVPSGSPLNVQFF | TGTGCCAGCAGCTTGGTGCCAAGCGGGAGCCCACTCAATGTGCAGTTCTTC
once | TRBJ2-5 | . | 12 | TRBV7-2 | CANSLLGGTQYF | TGTGCCAACAGCTTACTGGGGGGGACCCAGTACTTC
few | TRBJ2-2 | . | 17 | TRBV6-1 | CASSERDAGLVVGELFF | TGTGCCAGCAGTGAGCGGGACGCCGGGTTAGTTGTCGGGGAGCTGTTTTTT